This T cell receptor (beta chain) was captured by sequencing in a study of CD8 T cell repertoires and HIV-1 epitope variants. Overall study context: Epitopes were three Gag families plus Nef HW9 and YT9.

The V end was cut by 5 bases, the J end by 4 bases, with 9 bases between. Per the germline V gene, CDR1 is SGHTA and CDR2 is FQGTGA. The CDR3 is 13 residues long. Remarks on this clone: Its target is not known.

Only in-frame clones appear in the TCRdb table, and some are missing; sequencing was by immunoSEQ multiplex PCR. Here the sample spans just over 2,500 clones, around 67% being singletons. The source material was cultured CD8+ T cells derived from PBMCs. This receptor was identified in a male donor with HIV. V usage is TRBV7-3 and J usage is TRBJ2-1; D tentatively fits TRBD1 or TRBD2 (5 bases each). CDR3 residues: CASSPGQYNEQFF. CDR3 bases: TGTGCCAGCAGCCCGGGGCAGTACAATGAGCAGTTCTTC.